The 17 T cell receptor beta chains given below trace back to one sample, sequenced in a study of human T cells and chemical hapten exposure. Time point indicated: patch test 2, 6 weeks after DPC sensitization. Treatment noted: therapeutic diphenylcyclopropenone sensitization with weekly scalp DPC. TCRdb re-analysed the RACE reads in MiXCR, keeping a single row per CDR3 protein. The sample lists over 130,000 distinct CDR3 sequences; approximately 10% were seen once. Here the sequenced sample was whole blood, taken in connection with sensitization to the hapten diphenylcyclopropenone (DPC). These receptor sequences come from a woman aged 50 to 65 with alopecia areata. Some clones in this sample may be carry-over from other donors' samples.

Of note for this clonotype: A much bigger clone sits one base away, suggesting this may be a read error. V and J are TRBV6-6 and TRBJ2-6; D gene ambiguous. The V gene lost 2 bases and the J gene lost 4 bases, with 18 bases spanning the gap. This CDR3 region has 18 residues. Germline V CDR1 and CDR2: MNHNY, SVGAGI (reference sequence). The CDR3 spells CASSYGAFLGLGANVLTF. CDR3 nucleotides: TGTGCCAGCAGTTACGGAGCGTTTTTGGGGTTAGGGGCCAACGTCCTGACTTTC.

This clonotype came up a few times. J is TRBJ1-2 and V is TRBV28; 8 positions match TRBD1. V lost 5 bases, J lost 8 bases, and 13 bases stayed unmatched. The CDR3 extends over 15 amino acids. Germline values: CDR1 MDHEN, CDR2 SYDVKM. The CDR3 sequence: CASSPRDRRLFGYTF. The CDR3 coding sequence is TGTGCCAGCAGTCCTAGGGACAGGCGGCTTTTCGGCTACACCTTC.

This clonotype was observed many times. This chain joins TRBV3-1 and TRBJ2-1, with unresolved D. Trimming took 3 bases from V and 6 from J, leaving 12 bases between them. Germline CDR1 and CDR2: LGHDT and YNNKEL (reference sequence). The CDR3 consists of 14 residues. In nucleotides, the CDR3 is TGTGCCAGCAGCCACCCCGTTGACACCAATGAGCAGTTCTTC. Its protein is CASSHPVDTNEQFF.

Only a few counts were recorded for this clonotype. The rearrangement joins TRBV7-8 to TRBJ2-7; TRBD1 might be the D (5 bases). The CDR3 length is 14 residues. CDR1 and CDR2 from the germline V gene are SGHVS and FQNEAQ. Deletions cut 5 bases from V and 3 bases from J, with 14 bases between. The CDR3 DNA is TGTGCCAGCAGCAATAACGGACACTTCTACGAGCAGTACTTC. It codes for CASSNNGHFYEQYF.

This clonotype was observed a handful of times. This chain joins TRBV3-1 and TRBJ2-1; 10 bases match TRBD2. The CDR3 is made up of 15 amino acids. The trim removed 0 bases at V and 7 bases at J, leaving 3 bases unmatched. Germline CDR1 reads LGHDT; CDR2 reads YNNKEL (reference sequence). CDR3 loop: CASSQEGLATNEQFF. The CDR3 DNA reads as TGTGCCAGCAGCCAAGAGGGACTAGCGACGAATGAGCAGTTCTTC.

This clonotype occurred many times. The chain couples TRBV28 to TRBJ1-1, with D uncertain. Deletions cut 9 bases from V and 0 bases from J, with 8 bases between. The CDR3 is made up of 12 amino acids. Germline CDR1 and CDR2: MDHEN and SYDVKM. The CDR3 DNA reads as TGTGCCAGTAAGGAGGTGAACACTGAAGCTTTCTTT. Its translation: CASKEVNTEAFF.

CDR3: CASSLGQVYNEQFF. The CDR3, as DNA: TGCGCCAGCAGCTTGGGACAGGTATACAATGAGCAGTTCTTC. This chain uses TRBV5-1 with TRBJ2-1, with D maybe TRBD1 (6 bases). With 0 bases removed from V and 4 bases from J, the gap between germline ends came to 8 bases. Germline lookup yields CDR1 SGHRS and CDR2 YFSETQ. The CDR3 is 14 residues long.

This clonotype showed up just a few times. V is TRBV28 and J is TRBJ2-7; 9 bases align to TRBD1. From germline, CDR1 is MDHEN and CDR2 SYDVKM. The CDR3 covers 13 residues. V lost 4 bases, J lost 5 bases, and 3 bases stayed unmatched. In nucleotides, the CDR3 is TGTGCCAGCAGTTCCGGGACAGGGAACGAGCAGTACTTC. Its translation is CASSSGTGNEQYF.

This clonotype has only a few counts. The genes are TRBV7-9 and TRBJ1-2; D gene unclear. CDR1 is SEHNR, CDR2 FQNEAQ, per germline (reference sequence). Between the trimmed V and J ends, which lost 1 base and 0 bases, there was a span of 9 bases. There are 15 residues in the CDR3. This chain's CDR3 is CASSLEAGPNYGYTF. Here the CDR3 DNA reads TGTGCCAGCAGCTTAGAGGCGGGCCCTAACTATGGCTACACCTTC.

This clonotype occurred a few times. CDR3 sequence (DNA): TGTGCCAGCAGCCCCGAAGGGGCAGCTGAAGCTTTCTTT. Encoded protein: CASSPEGAAEAFF. The chain is built from TRBV7-8 and TRBJ1-1; weak D call: TRBD1 (5 bases). Germline CDR1 reads SGHVS; CDR2 reads FQNEAQ. The CDR3 covers 13 residues. Deletions cut 5 bases from V and 6 bases from J, with 13 bases between.

This clonotype has ten or more counts. This chain uses TRBV20-1 with TRBJ1-2, with TRBD1 matching over 7 bases. The CDR3 extends over 14 amino acids. V lost 3 bases, J lost 3 bases, and 7 bases stayed unmatched. Germline CDR1 reads DFQATT; CDR2 reads SNEGSKA (reference sequence). The CDR3 DNA sequence: TGCAGTGCTAGTGGAGGGGGCGCGTACTATGGCTACACCTTC. Protein sequence: CSASGGGAYYGYTF.

The CDR3 region has the DNA TGTGCCAGCAGTTTCTTGGGGGGAAGCAATCAGCCCCAGCATTTT. Translation: CASSFLGGSNQPQHF. The chain joins TRBV12-3 or TRBV12-4 to TRBJ1-5; D may be TRBD1 (5 bases). With 3 bases removed from V and 1 base from J, the gap between germline ends came to 10 bases. The CDR3 runs 15 residues.

This clonotype was picked up many times. The chain joins TRBV7-3 to TRBJ1-1, with 7 bases identical to TRBD1. Germline lookup yields CDR1 SGHTA and CDR2 FQGTGA. V shed 5 bases, J shed 1 base, and the junction held 4 bases outside the gene matches. This CDR3 has 14 amino acids. In nucleotides, the CDR3 is TGTGCCAGCAGCCAACAGGGGAGGAACACTGAAGCTTTCTTT. Translating it yields CASSQQGRNTEAFF. Complete variable domain (other parts from reference TRBV7-3 and TRBJ1-1): GAGVSQTPSNKVTEKGKYVELRCDPISGHTALYWYRQSLGQGPEFLIYFQGTGAADDSGLPNDRFFAVRPEGSVSTLKIQRTERGDSAVYLCASSQQGRNTEAFFGQGTRLTVV.

This clonotype showed up just a few times. CDR3 region: CASSFALGNTEAFF. Written as DNA, the CDR3 is TGCGCCAGCAGCTTTGCCTTGGGTAACACTGAAGCTTTCTTT. The genes are TRBV5-1 and TRBJ1-1; no definite D call. CDR3 length equals 14 residues. The germline V gene encodes CDR1 SGHRS and CDR2 YFSETQ. V gave up 2 bases and J gave up 2 bases, with 10 bases separating them.

This clonotype was detected a few times. The chain carries TRBV6-5 and TRBJ2-5; D is perhaps TRBD2 (6 bases). V lost 5 bases and J 4 bases, leaving 17 bases between the germline ends. The CDR3 is 15 residues long. The germline V gene has CDR1 MNHEY and CDR2 SVGAGI. The DNA of the CDR3 is TGTGCCAGCAGTCCCTGGGGACGGGGAGGAGAGACCCAGTACTTC. Translating gives CASSPWGRGGETQYF.

V gene TRBV20-1 combines with J gene TRBJ1-6, with 8 positions matching TRBD1. This CDR3 spans 13 amino acids. Trimming at V came to 6 bases and at J to 5 bases, leaving 3 bases not matched to a gene. Germline V lookup: CDR1 DFQATT, CDR2 SNEGSKA (reference sequence). This CDR3 reads CSAATGDNSPLHF. The CDR3 coding sequence is TGCAGTGCGGCGACAGGGGATAATTCACCCCTCCACTTT.

This clonotype was observed a handful of times. One junction end does not reproduce the germline sequence, and a read error may be involved. V is TRBV29-1 and J is TRBJ2-2; 7 nucleotides align to TRBD2. This CDR3 has 14 amino acids. Germline CDR1 reads SQVTM; CDR2 reads ANQGSEA. As DNA, the CDR3 is TGCAGCGTGGAAGCGGGGCTGAACACCGGGGAGCTGTTTTTT. Translating it yields CSVEAGLNTGELFF.